This entry lists 30 T cell receptor beta chains sequenced from one sample in a study of shared clonotypes between healthy human individuals. Only CD45RO-negative cells positively selected for CCR7 counted as naive CD8 cells, so terminally differentiated effector memory CD45RA+ cells were excluded. Here immunoSEQ multiplex PCR was the method, and the copy in TCRdb shows in-frame clones only, minus some. The sample includes nearly 600,000 clones, over 95% of them seen just once. The sample taken for sequencing was naive CD8+ T cells sorted from blood. The receptors derive from a woman younger than 45 in good health.

The J gene is TRBJ2-7, the V gene TRBV5-4, with 10 bases identical to TRBD2. This CDR3 is built from 16 residues. V was pared by 4 bases and J by 5 bases, with 12 bases of the junction left unmatched. Per the germline V gene, CDR1 is SGHNT and CDR2 is YYREEE (reference sequence). The CDR3, as DNA: TGTGCCAGCAGCCCGAGGTCTAGCGGGAGCCCCAACGAGCAGTACTTC. Its translation: CASSPRSSGSPNEQYF. The entire variable domain, with the rest obtained from reference TRBV5-4 and TRBJ2-7, is as follows: ETGVTQSPTHLIKTRGQQVTLRCSSQSGHNTVSWYQQALGQGPQFIFQYYREEENGRGNFPPRFSGLQFPNYSSELNVNALELDDSALYLCASSPRSSGSPNEQYFGPGTRLTVT.

For the CDR3, the DNA is TGTGCCAGCAGCTTTACCCCGCCTCGGGTGTACGAGCAGTACTTC. Translating gives CASSFTPPRVYEQYF. The rearrangement links TRBV5-5 to TRBJ2-7; the D is unclear. CDR1 is SGHKS and CDR2 is YYEKEE in the germline V gene (reference sequence). CDR3 length: 15 amino acids. Between the trimmed V and J ends, which lost 2 bases and 4 bases, there was a span of 16 bases.

The chain couples TRBV5-6 to TRBJ2-5; 9 bases are shared with TRBD1. This CDR3 spans 14 amino acids. In germline, CDR1 is SGHDT, CDR2 YYEEEE. The V segment lost 4 bases and the J segment 5 bases; nucleotides outside the gene matches: 6. DNA of the CDR3: TGTGCCAGCAGCACCGGGACAGGGAGGGAGACCCAGTACTTC. Its translation is CASSTGTGRETQYF. Together with reference TRBV5-6 and TRBJ2-5, the CDR3 gives the full variable domain: DAGVTQSPTHLIKTRGQQVTLRCSPKSGHDTVSWYQQALGQGPQFIFQYYEEEERQRGNFPDRFSGHQFPNYSSELNVNALLLGDSALYLCASSTGTGRETQYFGPGTRLLVL.

A word on this clone: The sample holds other DNA sequences that translate to the same CDR3. This chain's CDR3 is CASSIGTDTQYF. DNA of the CDR3: TGTGCCAGTAGTATTGGCACAGATACGCAGTATTTT. V usage is TRBV19 and J usage is TRBJ2-3; no clear D gene. The CDR3 covers 12 residues. Trimming took off 3 bases at V and 1 base at J, with 2 bases between the two ends. Germline V gene lookup returns CDR1 LNHDA and CDR2 SQIVND (reference sequence).

This chain connects TRBV28 to TRBJ1-4; 8 bases map to TRBD1. This CDR3 spans 14 amino acids. Germline loops: CDR1 MDHEN, CDR2 SYDVKM. With 6 bases clipped from V and 7 bases from J, the junction kept 7 bases outside the gene matches. The chain's CDR3 is CASSPDRVVEKLFF. DNA for the CDR3: TGTGCCAGCAGCCCGGACAGGGTGGTTGAAAAACTGTTTTTT.

CDR3: CASSLYPDLEGNTIYF. In DNA, the CDR3 is TGTGCCAGCAGCTTATATCCAGATCTGGAGGGAAACACCATATATTTT. The genes are TRBV7-9 and TRBJ1-3; no clear D gene. CDR1 and CDR2 (germline): SEHNR, FQNEAQ (reference sequence). The CDR3 has 16 amino acids. Deletions cut 2 bases from V and 4 bases from J, with 15 bases between.

The genes are TRBV15 and TRBJ1-5; 7 nucleotides line up with TRBD1. Trimming cost V 6 bases and J 7 bases; bases outside gene matches: 3. CDR1 and CDR2 (germline): LNHNV, YYDKDF (reference sequence). The CDR3 has 12 amino acids. The CDR3 DNA is TGTGCCACCAGAACAGGGGCCCAGCCCCAGCATTTT. Translating it yields CATRTGAQPQHF.

This sequence joins TRBV6-6 and TRBJ1-1; TRBD1 agrees at 8 bases. V trimming: 7 bases; J trimming: 9 bases; junction bases outside the gene matches: 7. Germline values: CDR1 MNHNY, CDR2 SVGAGI (reference sequence). The CDR3 covers 12 residues. CDR3 in amino acids: CASTTGGSKAFF. The CDR3 nucleotides are TGTGCCAGCACCACAGGGGGAAGTAAAGCTTTCTTT.

On this clone itself: The junction differs from germline at one of its ends, possibly a read error. Within the sample, other DNA sequences also encode this same CDR3. The chain joins TRBV27 to TRBJ2-1; 7 positions agree with TRBD2. Per germline, CDR1 MNHEY and CDR2 SMNVEV (reference sequence). This CDR3 spans 16 amino acids. CDR3 in amino acids: CASSLALAVPYNEQFF. Written as DNA, the CDR3 is TGTGCCAGCAGTTTAGCCCTAGCGGTTCCCTACAATGAACAGTTCTTC.

J is TRBJ2-5 and V is TRBV5-6; D is tentatively TRBD1 or TRBD2 (6 bases each). V dropped 0 bases and J dropped 4 bases, with 10 bases sitting between them. The CDR3 runs 14 residues. In germline, CDR1 is SGHDT, CDR2 YYEEEE. The CDR3 DNA reads as TGTGCCAGCAGCTTGGCGGAGGGGGGAGAGACCCAGTACTTC. Its protein product is CASSLAEGGETQYF.

V usage is TRBV14 and J usage is TRBJ2-2; D possibly corresponds to TRBD1 (6 bases). The V gene lost 10 bases and the J gene lost 0 bases, with 12 bases spanning the gap. Germline V CDR1 and CDR2: SGHDN, FVKESK. The CDR3 has 14 amino acids. The CDR3 DNA reads as TGTGCCACCCGAGGGACACCGAACACCGGGGAGCTGTTTTTT. Encoded protein: CATRGTPNTGELFF.

This chain uses TRBV6-5 with TRBJ2-5, with D possibly being TRBD1 (6 bases). The J call is in doubt because the DNA end fits TRBJ2-7 better. The CDR3 is 14 amino acids. Per germline, CDR1 MNHEY and CDR2 SVGAGI. This CDR3 is CASSYLGQSYEQYF. CDR3 nucleotide sequence: TGTGCCAGCAGTTACTTGGGACAATCCTACGAGCAGTACTTC.

This sequence joins TRBV11-2 and TRBJ2-7; D not resolved. The germline V and J ends were trimmed by 7 bases and 0 bases, with 7 bases remaining between them. Looked up from germline, CDR1 is SGHAT and CDR2 is FQNNGV. The CDR3 length is 12 residues. The CDR3 nucleotides read TGTGCCAGCACCCCCGCCTCCTACGAGCAGTACTTC. Amino acid sequence: CASTPASYEQYF. Based on the CDR3 plus reference TRBV11-2 and TRBJ2-7, the full variable domain is EAGVAQSPRYKIIEKRQSVAFWCNPISGHATLYWYQQILGQGPKLLIQFQNNGVVDDSQLPKDRFSAERLKGVDSTLKIQPAKLEDSAVYLCASTPASYEQYFGPGTRLTVT.

The rearrangement links TRBV5-6 to TRBJ1-2; D is undetermined. V lost 5 bases and J 3 bases, leaving 14 bases between the germline ends. The germline V gene has CDR1 SGHDT and CDR2 YYEEEE. This CDR3 has 14 residues. The CDR3 loop is CASRENTEDYGYTF. CDR3 coding DNA: TGTGCCAGCAGGGAAAACACGGAGGACTATGGCTACACCTTC.

The rearrangement links TRBV6-6 to TRBJ2-3; D assignment may be TRBD1 or TRBD2 (5 bases each). Trimming pared 4 bases from V and 2 bases from J, leaving 13 bases between. This CDR3 has 15 amino acids. Germline lookup yields CDR1 MNHNY and CDR2 SVGAGI (reference sequence). CDR3 loop: CASSLWGSVTDTQYF. CDR3 DNA sequence: TGTGCCAGCAGTTTATGGGGGTCTGTCACAGATACGCAGTATTTT.

The DNA for the CDR3 is TGTGCCAGCAGCCAAGAATCCCGTTACTACGAGCAGTACTTC. As protein: CASSQESRYYEQYF. V is TRBV14 and J is TRBJ2-7; no definite D call. The CDR3 spans 14 residues. Trimming shortened V by 0 bases and J by 3 bases, and 9 bases separated the two germline ends. Germline V gives CDR1 SGHDN, CDR2 FVKESK.

The gene calls are TRBV4-1 and TRBJ1-6; no clear D. The CDR3 length is 14 residues. Germline CDR1 is MGHRA and CDR2 is YSYEKL. V shed 4 bases and J shed 0 bases, with 4 bases lying between them. The CDR3 reads CASSRSSYNSPLHF. Written as DNA, the CDR3 is TGCGCCAGCAGCCGTAGCTCCTATAATTCACCCCTCCACTTT.

The rearrangement joins TRBV27 to TRBJ2-3, with 9 bases lining up with TRBD2. The CDR3 contains 14 residues. Germline CDR1 reads MNHEY; CDR2 reads SMNVEV (reference sequence). With 5 bases clipped from V and 1 base from J, the junction kept 1 base outside the gene matches. The CDR3 region has the DNA TGTGCCAGCAGTGAGCGGGAGGGCACAGATACGCAGTATTTT. This translates into CASSEREGTDTQYF.

The chain uses TRBV4-1 and TRBJ2-3; 10 bases align to TRBD1. The germline V gene encodes CDR1 MGHRA and CDR2 YSYEKL. CDR3 length equals 15 residues. V shed 3 bases and J 6 bases; nucleotides not matched to a gene: 6. The CDR3 spells CASSHTGTGVDTQYF. In nucleotides, the CDR3 is TGCGCCAGCAGCCATACCGGGACAGGGGTGGATACGCAGTATTTT.

The table lists this clone with a count of one. The chain employs TRBV29-1 and TRBJ2-1; the D gene is possibly TRBD2 (6 bases). Germline V gives CDR1 SQVTM, CDR2 ANQGSEA. The CDR3 consists of 15 residues. Trimming removed 3 bases from V and 8 bases from J, with 20 bases in between. The CDR3 loop reads CSVDFPGLPLHEQFF. For the CDR3, the DNA is TGCAGCGTTGACTTTCCGGGACTTCCTCTTCATGAGCAGTTCTTC.

The chain links TRBV5-1 to TRBJ2-3, with D hard to call. The germline V and J ends were trimmed by 1 base and 0 bases, with 12 bases remaining between them. This CDR3 has 16 amino acids. The germline gives CDR1 SGHRS, CDR2 YFSETQ. Written as DNA, the CDR3 is TGCGCCAGCAGCTTGTGGGTAACAAGAAGCACAGATACGCAGTATTTT. This codes for CASSLWVTRSTDTQYF. The variable domain in full, completed from reference TRBV5-1 and TRBJ2-3, reads KAGVTQTPRYLIKTRGQQVTLSCSPISGHRSVSWYQQTPGQGLQFLFEYFSETQRNKGNFPGRFSGRQFSNSRSEMNVSTLELGDSALYLCASSLWVTRSTDTQYFGPGTRLTVL.

The count of this clone is one. This sequence joins TRBV7-9 and TRBJ2-3; D perhaps matches TRBD2 (6 bases). Trimming took 5 bases from V and 0 from J, leaving 15 bases between them. CDR1 is SEHNR and CDR2 is FQNEAQ in the germline V gene (reference sequence). The CDR3 sequence is 16 residues long. The CDR3 nucleotides read TGTGCCAGCAGCCTCGTGGACTACTCTAGCACAGATACGCAGTATTTT. This sequence encodes CASSLVDYSSTDTQYF.

The V gene is TRBV28, the J gene TRBJ2-5, with D possibly matching TRBD2 (6 bases). The J call may be mistaken, given a closer DNA end match to TRBJ2-7. The CDR3 has 15 residues. The germline V gene has CDR1 MDHEN and CDR2 SYDVKM. The CDR3 coding sequence is TGTGCCAGCAGTTTACTAGCGAAACCCTCCTACGAGCAGTACTTC. Translating gives CASSLLAKPSYEQYF.

The J gene is TRBJ2-3, the V gene TRBV19; 13 nucleotides match TRBD2. CDR1 LNHDA and CDR2 SQIVND come from the germline V gene (reference sequence). With 5 bases clipped from V and 1 base from J, the junction kept 9 bases outside the gene matches. The CDR3 loop spans 18 amino acids. This chain's CDR3 is CASSAGTSGILGTDTQYF. The CDR3 DNA reads TGTGCCAGTAGTGCCGGGACTAGCGGGATCCTAGGCACAGATACGCAGTATTTT. Using reference TRBV19 and TRBJ2-3 for the parts outside the CDR3, the full variable domain is DGGITQSPKYLFRKEGQNVTLSCEQNLNHDAMYWYRQDPGQGLRLIYYSQIVNDFQKGDIAEGYSVSREKKESFPLTVTSAQKNPTAFYLCASSAGTSGILGTDTQYFGPGTRLTVL.

The genes are TRBV6-1 and TRBJ2-7; the D gene is possibly TRBD2 (7 bases). Trimming took off 2 bases at V and 4 bases at J, with 15 bases between the two ends. The CDR3 runs 15 residues. Germline V CDR1 and CDR2: MNHNS, SASEGT. The CDR3 sequence: CASSEMGGGKYEQYF. The CDR3 DNA reads as TGTGCCAGCAGTGAAATGGGCGGGGGCAAATACGAGCAGTACTTC.

This clone has a single count. The chain couples TRBV28 to TRBJ2-7, with 7 bases lining up with TRBD2. This CDR3 comprises 16 residues. Per the germline V gene, CDR1 is MDHEN and CDR2 is SYDVKM. V shed 3 bases, J shed 0 bases, and the junction held 8 bases outside the gene matches. CDR3 DNA sequence: TGTGCCAGCAGTTTGCCTCTAGCGGTGAGCTCCTACGAGCAGTACTTC. Translated, it gives CASSLPLAVSSYEQYF.

The chain couples TRBV9 to TRBJ2-3, with 9 bases that match TRBD1. The V and J ends lost 3 bases and 1 base, in that order; junction bases with no gene match: 6. Germline values: CDR1 SGDLS, CDR2 YYNGEE. The CDR3 totals 16 residues. CDR3: CASSEPQGARTDTQYF. CDR3 DNA: TGTGCCAGCAGCGAACCACAGGGGGCGCGCACAGATACGCAGTATTTT.

This clone was seen only once. This chain connects TRBV6-6 to TRBJ2-7; 10 bases fit TRBD2. This CDR3 contains 14 residues. J lost 6 bases, V lost 2 bases, and 4 bases had no gene match. Germline-derived CDR1 and CDR2 are MNHNY and SVGAGI (reference sequence). CDR3 in amino acids: CASSYGIAGGEQYF. In DNA, the CDR3 is TGTGCCAGCAGTTACGGGATAGCGGGAGGCGAGCAGTACTTC.

This chain uses TRBV9 with TRBJ2-1; tentative D call: TRBD2 (5 bases). Per the germline V gene, CDR1 is SGDLS and CDR2 is YYNGEE. Trimming removed 3 bases from V and 2 bases from J, with 15 bases in between. The CDR3 length is 16 residues. The CDR3 bases are TGTGCCAGCAGCGGGACTGAGGCGGGCACCTACAATGAGCAGTTCTTC. This sequence encodes CASSGTEAGTYNEQFF.

The rearrangement joins TRBV28 to TRBJ2-1, with D perhaps TRBD2 (6 bases). The CDR3 is 18 residues long. Looked up from germline, CDR1 is MDHEN and CDR2 is SYDVKM. With 3 bases removed from V and 3 bases from J, the gap between germline ends came to 21 bases. This chain's CDR3 is CASSFKPPLAEIYNEQFF. The CDR3 nucleotides are TGTGCCAGCAGTTTTAAGCCCCCCTTAGCGGAGATCTACAATGAGCAGTTCTTC.